Presented here are 3 T cell receptor beta chains from one specimen sequenced in a study of PD-1 blockade in classical Hodgkin lymphoma. Clones were sequenced by immunoSEQ multiplex PCR, and TCRdb holds only the in-frame ones, with some missing. This table holds 100,000 to 130,000 clones, 80% to 90% found once. Brentuximab vedotin exposure varied among the patients, all of whom had relapsed after autologous stem cell transplantation. The sequences come from peripheral blood mononuclear cells (PBMCs), collected before the second cycle of nivolumab. The receptor set was obtained from a human donor with classical Hodgkin lymphoma.

This chain connects TRBV9 to TRBJ2-3; D remains ambiguous. V lost 0 bases, J lost 5 bases, and 10 bases lay in between. Germline CDR1 is SGDLS and CDR2 is YYNGEE. The CDR3 consists of 14 residues. CDR3 region: CASSVGNWGDTQYF. The CDR3 coding sequence is TGTGCCAGCAGCGTAGGAAATTGGGGAGATACGCAGTATTTT.

J is TRBJ1-4 and V is TRBV29-1; no firm D call. The V gene's germline CDR1 is SQVTM and CDR2 ANQGSEA. The CDR3 length is 12 residues. V lost 1 base, J lost 8 bases, and 8 bases lay in between. The CDR3 spells CSVEASGEKLFF. The DNA of the CDR3 is TGCAGCGTTGAAGCCAGTGGAGAAAAACTGTTTTTT.

As concerns this clone: Germline is not matched at one junction end, which may reflect a read error. The chain uses TRBV7-7 and TRBJ2-3; 8 bases map to TRBD2. Germline CDR1 is SSHAT and CDR2 is FNYEAQ (reference sequence). The CDR3 is made up of 15 amino acids. The DNA of the CDR3 is TGTGCTAGCAGCTTTGGGCTAGCGGGTACAGATACGCAGTATTTT. Translated: CASSFGLAGTDTQYF.